This is a list of T cell receptor beta chains from one sample in a study of PD-L1 blockade in urothelial cancer. Profiled with immunoSEQ multiplex PCR; TCRdb holds only in-frame clones, not every one. The sample yields 60,000 to 80,000 clones, about 88% seen once. The sequencing here drew on PBMCs, taken around atezolizumab (anti-PD-L1) treatment. These TCRs come from a man in his sixties with urothelial cancer. Both conserved end residues are part of each CDR3. The order of the fields is V gene, D gene, clone size, CDR3 length, J gene, CDR3 DNA, CDR3 protein. D genes are given only for firm matches. Clone size is shown for a subset of rows, as once, few, many or a class of expanded clone.

v_gene: TRBV7-9; d_gene: TRBD1; abundance: -; len: 13; j_gene: TRBJ2-7; CDR3nt: TGTGCCAGCGAGGACAGGGGGTTCGGAGAGCAGTACTTC; CDR3aa: CASEDRGFGEQYF
v_gene: TRBV7-2; d_gene: TRBD2; abundance: -; len: 14; j_gene: TRBJ2-1; CDR3nt: TGTGCCAGCAGCTTACTAGCGGGGAGCAATGAGCAGTTCTTC; CDR3aa: CASSLLAGSNEQFF
v_gene: TRBV30; d_gene: TRBD1; abundance: -; len: 13; j_gene: TRBJ1-1; CDR3nt: TGTGCCTGGAACCATGACAGGGACACTGAAGCTTTCTTT; CDR3aa: CAWNHDRDTEAFF
v_gene: TRBV6-4; d_gene: -; abundance: -; len: 13; j_gene: TRBJ2-7; CDR3nt: TGTGCCAGCAGCCGGGACAAAGGCTACGAGCAGTACTTC; CDR3aa: CASSRDKGYEQYF
v_gene: TRBV9; d_gene: -; abundance: hyperexpanded; len: 15; j_gene: TRBJ2-5; CDR3nt: TGTGCCAGCAGCGTAATGGGCACCCCTGAAGAGACCCAGTACTTC; CDR3aa: CASSVMGTPEETQYF
v_gene: TRBV2; d_gene: TRBD2; abundance: few; len: 18; j_gene: TRBJ2-7; CDR3nt: TGTGCCAGCAGAGACACCTTGCTGCTAGCGGTGAGAACCTACGAGCAGTACTTC; CDR3aa: CASRDTLLLAVRTYEQYF
v_gene: TRBV6-5; d_gene: -; abundance: -; len: 14; j_gene: TRBJ1-1; CDR3nt: TGTGCCAGCAGTCCGAATCAGGGCCGCGGCGAGGCTTTCTTT; CDR3aa: CASSPNQGRGEAFF
v_gene: TRBV5-1; d_gene: -; abundance: -; len: 13; j_gene: TRBJ1-2; CDR3nt: TGCGCCAGCAGAACGGGGTTTAACTATGGCTACACCTTC; CDR3aa: CASRTGFNYGYTF
v_gene: TRBV7-7; d_gene: TRBD2; abundance: -; len: 14; j_gene: TRBJ2-5; CDR3nt: TGTGCTAGCAGCTCTCTAGCGGAGCAAGAGACCCAGTACTTC; CDR3aa: CASSSLAEQETQYF
v_gene: TRBV28; d_gene: -; abundance: -; len: 15; j_gene: TRBJ1-1; CDR3nt: TGTGCCAGCTCCTACTTGGGCCAAGAGAACACTGAAGCTTTCTTT; CDR3aa: CASSYLGQENTEAFF
v_gene: TRBV7-2; d_gene: TRBD2; abundance: -; len: 18; j_gene: TRBJ2-1; CDR3nt: TGTGCCAGCAGCTTAGCGCGGACTAGCGGGAGTCTGTGGAATGAGCAGTTCTTC; CDR3aa: CASSLARTSGSLWNEQFF
v_gene: TRBV23-1; d_gene: TRBD1; abundance: few; len: 20; j_gene: TRBJ2-7; CDR3nt: TGCGCCAGCAGTCAATCAGGATCACGGTGGGACGGGGACAGTTCCTACGAGCAGTACTTC; CDR3aa: CASSQSGSRWDGDSSYEQYF
v_gene: TRBV5-1; d_gene: TRBD2; abundance: -; len: 14; j_gene: TRBJ2-7; CDR3nt: TGCGCCAGCAGCTTAAGCGGGAGAGGGGGGGAGCAGTACTTC; CDR3aa: CASSLSGRGGEQYF
v_gene: TRBV4-2; d_gene: TRBD2; abundance: -; len: 18; j_gene: TRBJ2-7; CDR3nt: TGTGCCAGCAGCCAAGATGTAGGGAGCGGGACTAGCTCCTACGAGCAGTACTTC; CDR3aa: CASSQDVGSGTSSYEQYF
v_gene: TRBV30; d_gene: -; abundance: -; len: 11; j_gene: TRBJ1-1; CDR3nt: TGTGCCCGGCGGGGGAACACTGAAGCTTTCTTT; CDR3aa: CARRGNTEAFF
v_gene: TRBV5-1; d_gene: -; abundance: -; len: 15; j_gene: TRBJ2-1; CDR3nt: TGCGCCAGCAGCCTGGACCCCGCGGGTAGTAGGAATTGGTTCTTC; CDR3aa: CASSLDPAGSRNWFF
v_gene: TRBV29-1; d_gene: TRBD1; abundance: -; len: 16; j_gene: TRBJ1-3; CDR3nt: TGCAGCGCTAAATCCGGGACAGGCAACTCTGGAAACACCATATATTTT; CDR3aa: CSAKSGTGNSGNTIYF
v_gene: TRBV6-6; d_gene: -; abundance: -; len: 16; j_gene: TRBJ1-1; CDR3nt: TGTGCCAGCAGCCGGCCCGGGATTGTAATGAACACTGAAGCTTTCTTT; CDR3aa: CASSRPGIVMNTEAFF
v_gene: TRBV5-1; d_gene: TRBD2; abundance: -; len: 15; j_gene: TRBJ2-5; CDR3nt: TGCGCCAGCAGCTCTCCCCGGACTAGCGTAGAGACCCAGTACTTC; CDR3aa: CASSSPRTSVETQYF
v_gene: TRBV18; d_gene: TRBD2; abundance: once; len: 18; j_gene: TRBJ2-1; CDR3nt: TGTGCCAGCTCACCAATTACTAGCGGGAGCGTGTTTACCGATGAGCAGTTCTTC; CDR3aa: CASSPITSGSVFTDEQFF
v_gene: TRBV4-2; d_gene: TRBD1; abundance: -; len: 16; j_gene: TRBJ1-6; CDR3nt: TGTGCCAGCAGCCCCCAACACGGGACAGGGGGTTCACCCCTCCACTTT; CDR3aa: CASSPQHGTGGSPLHF
v_gene: TRBV4-3; d_gene: -; abundance: -; len: 16; j_gene: TRBJ2-2; CDR3nt: TGCGCCAGCAGCCAACCTGGGACATACAACACCGGGGAGCTGTTTTTT; CDR3aa: CASSQPGTYNTGELFF
v_gene: TRBV6-5; d_gene: -; abundance: -; len: 15; j_gene: TRBJ2-7; CDR3nt: TGTGCCAGCAGTCCAATACAGGGAATCCCCTCCGAGCAGTACTTC; CDR3aa: CASSPIQGIPSEQYF
v_gene: TRBV28; d_gene: TRBD1; abundance: -; len: 17; j_gene: TRBJ2-7; CDR3nt: TGTGCCAGCAGAATACGCGGGATGGGGACAGGGCCCTACGAGCAGTACTTC; CDR3aa: CASRIRGMGTGPYEQYF
v_gene: TRBV27; d_gene: TRBD1; abundance: -; len: 16; j_gene: TRBJ1-2; CDR3nt: TGTGCCACGGCCCCGGGACAGGGGGCCTTTAACTATGGCTACACCTTC; CDR3aa: CATAPGQGAFNYGYTF